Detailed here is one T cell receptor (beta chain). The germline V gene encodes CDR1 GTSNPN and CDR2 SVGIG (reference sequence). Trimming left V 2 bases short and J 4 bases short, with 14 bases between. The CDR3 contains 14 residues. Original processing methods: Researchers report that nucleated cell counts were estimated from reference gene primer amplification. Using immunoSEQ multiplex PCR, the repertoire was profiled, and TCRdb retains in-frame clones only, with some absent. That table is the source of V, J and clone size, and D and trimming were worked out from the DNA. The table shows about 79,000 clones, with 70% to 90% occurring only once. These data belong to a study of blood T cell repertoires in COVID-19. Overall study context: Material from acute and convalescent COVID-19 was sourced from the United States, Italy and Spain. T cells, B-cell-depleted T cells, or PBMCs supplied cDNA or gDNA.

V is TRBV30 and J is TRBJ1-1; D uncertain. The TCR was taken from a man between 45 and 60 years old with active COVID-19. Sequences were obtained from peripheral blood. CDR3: CAWSLDSRSTEAFF. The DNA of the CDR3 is TGTGCCTGGAGTCTTGATTCTAGAAGCACTGAAGCTTTCTTT.